Listed below are T cell receptor beta chains from one sample, sequenced in a study of cytomegalovirus exposure and HLA in healthy donors. Using immunoSEQ multiplex PCR, the repertoire was profiled, and TCRdb retains in-frame clones only, with some absent. The sample contains 160,000 or so clones, around nine tenths of which appear only once. Sequenced material: PBMCs. Receptor source: a woman in her twenties or thirties in good health and CMV-seronegative. The CDR3 runs from the conserved cysteine through the conserved F or W. D genes are given only for firm matches. Clone size appears in some rows only: once, few, many, or a class for an expanded clone.

D gene,J gene,CDR3 length,V gene,clone size,CDR3 protein,CDR3 DNA
.,TRBJ2-5,10,TRBV29-1,.,CSAVRETQYF,TGCAGCGCGGTCAGGGAGACCCAGTACTTC
.,TRBJ1-5,20,TRBV23-1,.,CASSQPLPGGGAGENQPQHF,TGCGCCAGCAGTCAGCCTCTCCCTGGCGGGGGGGCGGGAGAGAATCAGCCCCAGCATTTT
TRBD2,TRBJ2-7,14,TRBV28,.,CASSLSGRGLEQYF,TGTGCCAGCTCCCTCAGCGGGAGGGGTCTCGAGCAGTACTTC
.,TRBJ1-2,15,TRBV5-1,.,CASSFGDSSNYGYTF,TGCGCCAGCAGCTTTGGCGACAGCTCTAACTATGGCTACACCTTC
TRBD1,TRBJ1-5,15,TRBV28,.,CASSLGDRPHQPQHF,TGTGCCAGCAGTTTAGGGGACAGACCTCATCAGCCCCAGCATTTT
TRBD2,TRBJ2-5,14,TRBV19,.,CASSILADQETQYF,TGTGCCAGTAGTATCCTAGCGGACCAAGAGACCCAGTACTTC
.,TRBJ2-7,14,TRBV28,.,CASSSVRVSYEQYF,TGTGCCAGCAGTTCTGTCAGGGTCTCCTACGAGCAGTACTTC
.,TRBJ1-1,15,TRBV6-1,.,CASSAPGRERSEAFF,TGTGCCAGCAGTGCTCCGGGACGGGAGAGGTCTGAAGCTTTCTTT
TRBD2,TRBJ2-7,14,TRBV7-3,.,CASSPWGGDSEQYF,TGTGCCAGCAGCCCCTGGGGGGGTGACAGTGAGCAGTACTTC
TRBD2,TRBJ2-5,14,TRBV11-2,.,CASSFASGAETQYF,TGTGCCAGCAGCTTTGCGAGCGGGGCAGAGACCCAGTACTTC
TRBD1,TRBJ2-1,15,TRBV5-1,.,CASSVGQAYYNEQFF,TGCGCCAGCAGCGTGGGACAGGCCTACTACAATGAGCAGTTCTTC
.,TRBJ2-7,15,TRBV19,.,CASSIDAISPYEQYF,TGTGCCAGTAGTATAGACGCGATTTCCCCCTACGAGCAGTACTTC
TRBD1,TRBJ2-5,14,TRBV6-5,.,CASSRWTGEETQYF,TGTGCCAGCAGTCGGTGGACAGGGGAAGAGACCCAGTACTTC
.,TRBJ1-1,15,TRBV27,.,CASSLSGGLNTEAFF,TGTGCCAGCAGTTTATCCGGGGGGCTGAACACTGAAGCTTTCTTT
TRBD2,TRBJ2-1,17,TRBV7-8,.,CASSAYLGGSSYNEQFF,TGTGCCAGCAGCGCGTATCTCGGCGGGAGCTCCTACAATGAGCAGTTCTTC
.,TRBJ1-1,13,TRBV13,.,CASSLGPNTEAFF,TGTGCCAGCAGCTTAGGTCCAAACACTGAAGCTTTCTTT
TRBD1,TRBJ1-4,15,TRBV2,once,CASSRTGGSNEKLFF,TGTGCCAGCAGCCGCACAGGGGGTTCTAATGAAAAACTGTTTTTT
.,TRBJ2-1,13,TRBV10-3,.,CAISGGSGNEQFF,TGTGCCATCAGCGGCGGCAGCGGCAATGAGCAGTTCTTC
.,TRBJ1-1,15,TRBV7-9,.,CASSLAPGLNTEAFF,TGTGCCAGCAGCTTAGCGCCAGGCTTGAACACTGAAGCTTTCTTT
.,TRBJ1-3,15,TRBV13,.,CASSFRGYSGNTIYF,TGTGCCAGCAGCTTTCGAGGATACTCTGGAAACACCATATATTTT
TRBD1,TRBJ1-5,16,TRBV23-1,.,CASSTQGEDFDQPQHF,TGCGCCAGCAGTACACAGGGGGAAGATTTTGATCAGCCCCAGCATTTT
.,TRBJ2-7,19,TRBV4-2,.,CASSQVAGVGGRSPYEQYF,TGTGCCAGCAGCCAAGTTGCGGGGGTAGGGGGGAGGTCTCCCTACGAGCAGTACTTC
.,TRBJ2-5,13,TRBV13,.,CASSLTEQETQYF,TGTGCCAGCAGCCTGACAGAGCAAGAGACCCAGTACTTC
.,TRBJ1-1,16,TRBV28,.,CASSLGQGRMNTEAFF,TGTGCCAGCAGCCTCGGGCAGGGGCGCATGAACACTGAAGCTTTCTTT
.,TRBJ1-1,14,TRBV10-3,few,CAISNGQSNTEAFF,TGTGCCATCAGTAACGGACAGTCGAACACTGAAGCTTTCTTT
.,TRBJ1-1,13,TRBV27,.,CASSLSPQGEAFF,TGTGCCAGCAGTTTAAGTCCCCAGGGCGAAGCTTTCTTT
TRBD1,TRBJ2-2,13,TRBV5-6,.,CASGTGGSGELFF,TGTGCCAGCGGGACAGGGGGATCCGGGGAGCTGTTTTTT
.,TRBJ1-4,16,TRBV9,.,CASSDGGKPSNEKLFF,TGTGCCAGCAGCGATGGGGGGAAGCCGTCTAATGAAAAACTGTTTTTT
TRBD2,TRBJ2-3,15,TRBV10-3,.,CAISAGRGGPDTQYF,TGTGCCATCAGTGCAGGGCGGGGGGGCCCAGATACGCAGTATTTT
.,TRBJ2-1,14,TRBV9,once,CASSVSLTPHEQFF,TGTGCCAGCAGCGTGAGTCTAACGCCTCATGAGCAGTTCTTC
.,TRBJ1-6,13,TRBV5-1,.,CASSFQDNSPLHF,TGCGCCAGCAGCTTCCAGGATAATTCACCCCTCCACTTT